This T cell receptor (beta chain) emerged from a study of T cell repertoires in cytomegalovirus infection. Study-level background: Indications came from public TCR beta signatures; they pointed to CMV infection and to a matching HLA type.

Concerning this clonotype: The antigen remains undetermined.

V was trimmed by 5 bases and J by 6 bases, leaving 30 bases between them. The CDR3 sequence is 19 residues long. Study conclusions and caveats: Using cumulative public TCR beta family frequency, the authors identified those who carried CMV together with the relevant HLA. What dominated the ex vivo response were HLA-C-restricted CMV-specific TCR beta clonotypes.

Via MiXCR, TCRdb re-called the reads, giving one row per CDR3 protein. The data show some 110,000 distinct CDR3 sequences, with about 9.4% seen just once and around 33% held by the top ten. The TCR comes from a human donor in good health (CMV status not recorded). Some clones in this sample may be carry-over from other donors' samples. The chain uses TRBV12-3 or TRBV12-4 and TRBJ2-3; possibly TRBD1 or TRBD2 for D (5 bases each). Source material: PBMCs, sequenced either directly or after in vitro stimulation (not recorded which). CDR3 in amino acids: CASSPLPGRTGSTYDTQYF. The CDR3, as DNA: TGTGCCAGCAGTCCATTACCAGGGCGCACGGGGTCGACTTACGATACGCAGTATTTT.